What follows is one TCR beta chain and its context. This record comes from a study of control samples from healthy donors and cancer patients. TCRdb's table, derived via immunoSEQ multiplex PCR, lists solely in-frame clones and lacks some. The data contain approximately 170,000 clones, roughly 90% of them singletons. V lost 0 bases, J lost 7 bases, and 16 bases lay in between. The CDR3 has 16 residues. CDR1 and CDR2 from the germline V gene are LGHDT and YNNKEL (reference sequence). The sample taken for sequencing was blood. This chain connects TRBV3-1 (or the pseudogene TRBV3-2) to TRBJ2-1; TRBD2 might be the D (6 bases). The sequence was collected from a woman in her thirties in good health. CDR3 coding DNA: TGTGCCAGCAGCCAAGAGCGGGGATTAGCAATGAATGAGCAGTTCTTC. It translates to CASSQERGLAMNEQFF.